This T cell receptor (beta chain) was retrieved from a study of blood T cells in healthy people across ages. For the second PCR, which ran for about 7 to 11 cycles, a sample-barcoded 5' primer and a J-beta primer mix were used. Each cDNA molecule was tagged by a template-switch adaptor with 12 random nucleotides. One entry per CDR3 protein results from TCRdb running MiXCR on the 5' RACE reads. Found here are 1 million or so distinct CDR3 sequences, 20% to 25% of them singletons; the top ten hold approximately 0.79%. V lost 2 bases to trimming and J lost 8 bases; unmatched junction nucleotides: 20. The V gene's germline CDR1 is DFQATT and CDR2 SNEGSKA (reference sequence). The CDR3 loop spans 18 amino acids. This sample also belongs to another study, concerning T cells of mothers and their children. This second study notes: Healthy Caucasian mothers, a few in number, and their six children were the donors.

This TCR was recovered from a girl aged 2 to 9 in good health. The rearrangement joins TRBV20-1 to TRBJ1-2; 10 bases map to TRBD1. Material: blood. The CDR3, as DNA: TGCAGTGCTAGAAGGGCGGGACAGGGGAAAGTCCTATCTAGCGGCTACACCTTC. Residues: CSARRAGQGKVLSSGYTF.